The present TCR beta chain was sequenced within a study of regulatory T cells in long-lasting Graves disease. Building the TCR beta libraries relied on iRepertoire HTBI primers, and CDR3 regions underwent Arm-PCR. TCRdb re-called the multiplex PCR reads with MiXCR, one entry per CDR3 protein. Here the sample spans 300,000 to 350,000 distinct CDR3 sequences, about 20% being singletons. The sample's time point: persistent/refractory GD, antithyroid drugs over 5 years with positive TRAb. PBMC RNA served as the TCR library source. The CDR3 is made up of 14 amino acids. CDR1 is MNHEY and CDR2 is SMNVEV in the germline V gene (reference sequence). V dropped 3 bases and J dropped 3; count of bases not matched to a gene: 1.

The sequence derives from a female donor with Graves disease. The rearrangement joins TRBV27 to TRBJ1-3, with 8 bases that match TRBD1. Sequencing was performed on peripheral blood mononuclear cells (PBMCs), taken when the disease was refractory, from a patient treated with antithyroid drugs. The CDR3: CASSLTGDGNTIYF. The DNA of the CDR3 is TGTGCCAGCAGTTTGACAGGGGATGGAAACACCATATATTTT.